This entry lists 25 T cell receptor beta chains sequenced from one sample in a study of T cells in Graves' hyperthyroidism and ophthalmopathy. Authors of the study amplified TCR beta CDR3 regions from RNA transcripts. With the HTBI primer set, the TCR CDR3 went through a first round of RT-PCR. TCRdb reprocessed the multiplex PCR reads via MiXCR and lists one record per CDR3 protein. Altogether 500,000 to 650,000 distinct CDR3 sequences are present, roughly 21% being singletons, with the ten largest covering over 45%. The material sequenced was blood. These receptors came from a man aged 35 to 55 with Graves' ophthalmopathy.

V is TRBV5-8 and J is TRBJ2-7, with 8 bases aligning to TRBD2. The CDR3 consists of 14 residues. Losses at the gene ends were 4 bases for V and 1 base for J; bases not matched to a gene: 4. Germline V CDR1 and CDR2: SGHTS, YDEGEE. CDR3 residues: CASSRQRESYEQYF. The CDR3 DNA is TGTGCCAGCAGCCGGCAGCGGGAGTCCTACGAGCAGTACTTC.

This clonotype was observed at least ten times. The rearrangement joins TRBV20-1 to TRBJ1-4, with TRBD1 as a possible D gene (6 bases). From germline, CDR1 is DFQATT and CDR2 SNEGSKA (reference sequence). The CDR3 is 15 amino acids. V lost 6 bases and J 3 bases, leaving 17 bases between the germline ends. The CDR3 DNA reads TGCAGTGCGTTCCTACAGGGCAGGGCTAATGAAAAACTGTTTTTT. This codes for CSAFLQGRANEKLFF.

This clonotype was seen ten or more times. The chain uses TRBV20-1 and TRBJ2-1; the D gene is possibly TRBD1 (7 bases). CDR1 and CDR2 from the germline V gene are DFQATT and SNEGSKA (reference sequence). Trimming cost V 6 bases and J 7 bases, with 16 bases left between them. The CDR3 consists of 13 residues. CDR3 residues: CSAPRAGGNEQFF. The DNA for the CDR3 is TGCAGTGCCCCCCGGGCAGGGGGGAATGAGCAGTTCTTC.

In regard to this clonotype: A much larger clonotype is one base distant, so this may be a read error. The chain has TRBV12-3 or TRBV12-4 and TRBJ2-1; 9 bases line up with TRBD2. The CDR3 sequence is 17 residues long. In DNA, the CDR3 is TGTCCCAGCAGTTACCAGACTAGCGGACGCTCCTACAATGAGCAGTTCTTC. Protein product: CPSSYQTSGRSYNEQFF.

This clonotype has more than one count but fewer than ten. V and J are TRBV9 and TRBJ2-3; TRBD2 matches at 10 bases. CDR3 length equals 15 residues. V lost 4 bases, J lost 7 bases, and 9 bases stayed unmatched. The germline V gene has CDR1 SGDLS and CDR2 YYNGEE. CDR3 residues: CASSPKAGGPNTQYF. CDR3 bases: TGTGCCAGCAGCCCTAAAGCGGGAGGGCCAAATACGCAGTATTTT.

In its sample, this clonotype was seen a few times. The rearrangement links TRBV12-3 or TRBV12-4 to TRBJ1-2, with a tentative D call TRBD1 (5 bases). The CDR3 extends over 11 amino acids. V was clipped by 8 bases and J by 8 bases, with 12 bases between them. CDR3 nucleotide sequence: TGTGCCAGCGCCTCCAGGGCCGGCTACACCTTC. Translation gives CASASRAGYTF.

This clonotype was seen at least ten times. The chain recombines TRBV18 with TRBJ1-4; D might be TRBD1 (6 bases). Germline CDR1 reads KGHSH; CDR2 reads LQKENI. The CDR3 extends over 15 amino acids. The V end lost 6 bases, the J end lost 4 bases, and 15 bases lay between the germline ends. The CDR3, as DNA: TGTGCCAGCTCGGGCCGGGACAAACTTAATGAAAAACTGTTTTTT. Amino acid sequence: CASSGRDKLNEKLFF.

This chain uses TRBV30 with TRBJ1-5; 8 positions match TRBD1. CDR1 is GTSNPN, CDR2 SVGIG, per germline (reference sequence). V lost 6 bases to trimming and J lost 4 bases; unmatched junction nucleotides: 11. CDR3 length: 15 residues. The DNA for the CDR3 is TGTGCCTGTTCCCCCGGGACAGGAAGAAATCAGCCCCAGCATTTT. Translated, it gives CACSPGTGRNQPQHF.

In its sample, this clonotype was seen a few times. The chain joins TRBV6-2 or TRBV6-3 to TRBJ2-3; D ambiguous. CDR1 and CDR2 from the germline V gene are MNHEY and SVGEGT. The CDR3 is 13 residues long. Trimming left V 6 bases short and J 0 bases short, with 7 bases between. DNA of the CDR3: TGTGCCAGCAGCCTTCATAGCACAGATACGCAGTATTTT. Protein: CASSLHSTDTQYF.

The V and J genes are TRBV20-1 and TRBJ1-3; tentative D call: TRBD1 (5 bases). The germline CDR1 and CDR2 sequences are DFQATT and SNEGSKA (reference sequence). The CDR3 spans 15 residues. Deletions cut 1 base from V and 2 bases from J, with 12 bases between. The CDR3 region has the DNA TGCAGTGCTAGAGCCCTGGGGCAAGCTGGAAACACCATATATTTT. Translating gives CSARALGQAGNTIYF.

This clonotype occurred many times. The CDR3 region has the DNA TGTGCCAGCAGCCAAAGAACGGTTCATGGCTACACCTTC. Protein product: CASSQRTVHGYTF. The genes are TRBV3-1 and TRBJ1-2; no clear D gene. There are 13 residues in the CDR3. Germline lookup yields CDR1 LGHDT and CDR2 YNNKEL (reference sequence). Trimming cost V 2 bases and J 6 bases, with 10 bases left between them.

The rearrangement joins TRBV7-9 to TRBJ2-5; TRBD2 might be the D (5 bases). CDR3 size: 14 residues. Germline lookup yields CDR1 SEHNR and CDR2 FQNEAQ (reference sequence). Trimming removed 1 base from V and 5 bases from J, with 11 bases in between. CDR3 in DNA: TGTGCCAGCAGCTTAGTGAGGGCTCCCGAGACCCAGTACTTC. Amino acid sequence: CASSLVRAPETQYF.

This clonotype was observed a few times. The CDR3 loop is CASSWGQGIETQYF. In nucleotides, the CDR3 is TGTGCCAGCAGTTGGGGCCAGGGGATAGAGACCCAGTACTTC. The chain uses TRBV6-5 and TRBJ2-5; maybe TRBD1 (6 bases). This CDR3 spans 14 amino acids. Germline lookup yields CDR1 MNHEY and CDR2 SVGAGI. V shed 4 bases and J shed 4 bases, with 13 bases lying between them.

There are a few counts of this clonotype. V is TRBV27 and J is TRBJ1-2; 9 nucleotides agree with TRBD1. Germline V CDR1 and CDR2: MNHEY, SMNVEV (reference sequence). J was trimmed by 0 bases and V by 6 bases; bases with no gene match: 2. This CDR3 is built from 14 residues. CDR3 sequence reads: CASRRQGANYGYTF. CDR3 nucleotides: TGTGCCAGCAGGAGACAGGGGGCTAACTATGGCTACACCTTC.

This clonotype was picked up many times. The CDR3 protein is CASSPETHHNEQFF. In DNA form, the CDR3 reads TGTGCCAGCTCACCAGAGACCCACCACAATGAGCAGTTCTTC. The V gene is TRBV18, the J gene TRBJ2-1; D is unclear. Germline CDR1 KGHSH, CDR2 LQKENI. Trimming cost V 2 bases and J 5 bases, with 10 bases left between them. The CDR3 has 14 amino acids.

V usage is TRBV6-1 and J usage is TRBJ1-5; D remains ambiguous. Germline V gives CDR1 MNHNS, CDR2 SASEGT. The CDR3 contains 14 residues. Trimming removed 7 bases at V and 2 bases at J, with 12 bases between. CDR3 residues: CASTGGWGNQPQHF. For the CDR3, the DNA is TGTGCCAGCACAGGAGGTTGGGGCAATCAGCCCCAGCATTTT.

Worth noting for this clonotype: A much bigger clone sits one base away, suggesting this may be a read error. V is TRBV20-1 and J is TRBJ2-1, with TRBD1 matching 12 bases. The V gene's germline CDR1 is DFQATT and CDR2 SNEGSKA (reference sequence). This CDR3 has 15 residues. Trimming took 3 bases from V and 10 from J; bases not matched to a gene: 10. The CDR3 nucleotides are TGCAGTGCTAGGCCAACGGGACAGGGGGCCTACGAGCAGTTCTTC. Encoded protein: CSARPTGQGAYEQFF.

The chain recombines TRBV30 with TRBJ2-1; D perhaps matches TRBD2 (7 bases). The CDR3 spans 16 residues. The V gene's germline CDR1 is GTSNPN and CDR2 SVGIG (reference sequence). V lost 3 bases to trimming and J lost 6 bases, with 21 bases between them. The DNA for the CDR3 is TGTGCCTGGAGGGGCGGGGGTGGATTAGGGGGCAATGAGCAGTTCTTC. Translation: CAWRGGGGLGGNEQFF. Together with reference TRBV30 and TRBJ2-1, the CDR3 gives the full variable domain: SQTIHQWPATLVQPVGSPLSLECTVEGTSNPNLYWYRQAAGRGLQLLFYSVGIGQISSEVPQNLSASRPQDRQFILSSKKLLLSDSGFYLCAWRGGGGLGGNEQFFGPGTRLTVL.

Only a few counts were recorded for this clonotype. The rearrangement links TRBV19 to TRBJ2-7; 9 positions agree with TRBD1. Per germline, CDR1 LNHDA and CDR2 SQIVND (reference sequence). The CDR3 runs 14 residues. Trimming cost V 3 bases and J 3 bases; bases outside gene matches: 3. CDR3 DNA sequence: TGTGCCAGTAGTATGCGGGGACAGGGCTACGAGCAGTACTTC. Protein sequence: CASSMRGQGYEQYF. The complete variable domain, with remaining parts taken from reference TRBV19 and TRBJ2-7, reads DGGITQSPKYLFRKEGQNVTLSCEQNLNHDAMYWYRQDPGQGLRLIYYSQIVNDFQKGDIAEGYSVSREKKESFPLTVTSAQKNPTAFYLCASSMRGQGYEQYFGPGTRLTVT.

This clonotype was seen once. Given a much more abundant clone one base away, this may be a read error. The chain uses TRBV12-3 or TRBV12-4 and TRBJ1-2, with D possibly TRBD1 on 6 matching bases. This CDR3 contains 15 residues. The V end was cut by 3 bases, the J end by 3 bases, with 14 bases between. In nucleotides, the CDR3 is TGTGCCAGCAGTTTGTCGGTACAGGGATACTATGGCTACACCTTC. It encodes CASSLSVQGYYGYTF.

At least ten counts were recorded for this clonotype. The V and J genes are TRBV7-9 and TRBJ1-2, with D maybe TRBD1 (5 bases). Trimming pared 4 bases from V and 8 bases from J, leaving 17 bases between. CDR3 length: 14 residues. Per germline, CDR1 SEHNR and CDR2 FQNEAQ (reference sequence). CDR3 sequence reads: CASSSGTAAMGYTF. The CDR3 DNA reads as TGTGCCAGCAGCTCCGGGACGGCGGCTATGGGCTACACCTTC.

This clonotype was seen ten or more times. CDR3 loop: CASSERPTGTEAFF. Here the CDR3 DNA reads TGCGCCAGCAGTGAGAGGCCCACGGGGACTGAAGCTTTCTTT. The J gene is TRBJ1-1, the V gene TRBV5-1, with D uncertain. The CDR3 runs 14 residues. The V gene's germline CDR1 is SGHRS and CDR2 YFSETQ. V lost 5 bases and J 5 bases, leaving 16 bases between the germline ends.

This clonotype occurred a few times. The chain has TRBV4-2 and TRBJ2-2, with D perhaps TRBD1 (6 bases). The CDR3 has 15 amino acids. Per the germline V gene, CDR1 is LGHNA and CDR2 is YNFKEQ. Trimming cost V 0 bases and J 6 bases, with 11 bases left between them. This CDR3 reads CASSQDSSGAGELFF. CDR3 DNA sequence: TGTGCCAGCAGCCAAGATTCTTCAGGGGCCGGGGAGCTGTTTTTT.

The CDR3 sequence is CASSRVAGTGGSDTQYF. CDR3 sequence (DNA): TGTGCCAGCAGTCGGGTAGCCGGGACAGGGGGTTCAGATACGCAGTATTTT. V and J are TRBV7-2 and TRBJ2-3; TRBD1 matches at 11 bases. The trim removed 6 bases at V and 4 bases at J, leaving 12 bases unmatched. There are 17 residues in the CDR3. Germline CDR1 SGHTA, CDR2 FQGNSA.

This chain connects TRBV11-2 to TRBJ2-5; TRBD1 might be the D (5 bases). From germline, CDR1 is SGHAT and CDR2 FQNNGV. V was cut by 3 bases and J by 2 bases, with 16 bases left in between. The CDR3 totals 16 residues. CDR3 protein: CASSFTHRQLQETQYF. CDR3 sequence (DNA): TGTGCCAGCAGCTTCACACACCGACAGTTACAAGAGACCCAGTACTTC.